A single sample gave rise to the 21 T cell receptor beta chains below, sequenced in a study of shared clonotypes between healthy human individuals. Naive CD8 populations comprised CD45RO-negative cells positively selected for CCR7, excluding terminally differentiated effector memory CD45RA+ cells. The repertoire was sequenced with immunoSEQ multiplex PCR; TCRdb's copy has only in-frame clones and lacks some. The table lists about 2 million clones, just under 95% of them singletons. Sequenced: naive CD8+ T cells sorted from blood. Receptor source: a young man in good health.

V and J are TRBV6-1 and TRBJ1-3; no reliable D call. The CDR3 covers 14 residues. Deletions cut 6 bases from V and 4 bases from J, with 13 bases between. The germline V gene encodes CDR1 MNHNS and CDR2 SASEGT. CDR3 loop: CASRDWSAGNTIYF. The CDR3 DNA reads as TGTGCCAGCAGGGATTGGTCGGCAGGAAACACCATATATTTT.

The V call is TRBV2, the J call TRBJ2-7; 7 nucleotides line up with TRBD2. V lost 5 bases, J lost 3 bases, and 4 bases stayed unmatched. Germline CDR1 is SNHLY and CDR2 is FYNNEI. CDR3 size: 13 residues. The CDR3 DNA is TGTGCCAGCAGTCCGGGGGGATTCTACGAGCAGTACTTC. Encoded protein: CASSPGGFYEQYF.

This rearrangement joins TRBV25-1 to TRBJ1-6, with a possible D match to TRBD1 (5 bases). V lost 1 base and J 1 base, leaving 8 bases between the germline ends. This CDR3 is built from 16 residues. Germline CDR1 MGHDK, CDR2 SYGVNS. The CDR3 loop reads CASSESQGSYNSPLHF. The CDR3 region has the DNA TGTGCCAGCAGTGAATCTCAGGGATCCTATAATTCACCCCTCCACTTT.

Concerning this clone: The same CDR3 is also encoded by other DNA sequences in this sample. The chain carries TRBV6-5 and TRBJ1-1; tentative D call: TRBD1 (6 bases). With 0 bases removed from V and 6 bases from J, the gap between germline ends came to 11 bases. There are 14 residues in the CDR3. CDR1 is MNHEY and CDR2 is SVGAGI in the germline V gene. CDR3 loop: CASSYSLGAAEAFF. The CDR3 nucleotides are TGTGCCAGCAGTTACTCCTTGGGGGCAGCTGAAGCTTTCTTT.

The chain carries TRBV10-1 and TRBJ1-1; D is ambiguous. This CDR3 region has 15 residues. The germline V and J ends were trimmed by 0 bases and 6 bases, with 14 bases remaining between them. CDR1 is WNHNN, CDR2 SYGVQD, per germline (reference sequence). CDR3 region: CASSESDYPGSEAFF. CDR3 DNA: TGCGCCAGCAGTGAGTCGGATTACCCGGGCTCTGAAGCTTTCTTT.

Turning to this clone: Additional DNA sequences in this sample encode the identical CDR3. The chain carries TRBV2 and TRBJ2-7; D is unclear. The CDR3 consists of 11 residues. CDR1 is SNHLY and CDR2 is FYNNEI in the germline V gene. The germline V and J ends were trimmed by 1 base and 4 bases, with 2 bases remaining between them. CDR3 loop: CASSEGYEQYF. The CDR3 region has the DNA TGTGCCAGCAGTGAAGGTTACGAGCAGTACTTC.

The chain has TRBV7-9 and TRBJ2-2; D perhaps matches TRBD2 (6 bases). Germline CDR1 SEHNR, CDR2 FQNEAQ (reference sequence). The V and J ends lost 1 base and 4 bases respectively, with 10 bases between them. The CDR3 totals 15 residues. The CDR3 sequence: CASSLGGAFTGELFF. The CDR3 DNA is TGTGCCAGCAGCTTAGGCGGGGCCTTCACCGGGGAGCTGTTTTTT.

This rearrangement joins TRBV5-1 to TRBJ2-7; tentative D call: TRBD1 (5 bases). Trimming shortened V by 1 base and J by 5 bases, and 7 bases separated the two germline ends. Germline CDR1 is SGHRS and CDR2 is YFSETQ. CDR3 size: 12 residues. The CDR3 DNA sequence: TGCGCCAGCAGCTTGAGGGGTGACGAGCAGTACTTC. It specifies CASSLRGDEQYF.

This rearrangement joins TRBV30 to TRBJ2-7; 9 nucleotides match TRBD1. Germline loops: CDR1 GTSNPN, CDR2 SVGIG (reference sequence). This CDR3 is 14 amino acids long. V was clipped by 0 bases and J by 3 bases; unmatched bases: 3. The CDR3 spells CAWSVVTGGYEQYF. In DNA, the CDR3 is TGTGCCTGGAGTGTAGTGACAGGGGGCTACGAGCAGTACTTC.

The rearrangement joins TRBV11-2 to TRBJ2-5, with a tentative D call TRBD1 (6 bases). The J call is in doubt because the DNA end fits TRBJ2-7 better. This CDR3 is 15 amino acids long. Germline CDR1 SGHAT, CDR2 FQNNGV. This CDR3 reads CASSLLRGPSYEQYF. CDR3 nucleotides: TGTGCCAGCAGCCTACTCAGGGGCCCCTCCTACGAGCAGTACTTC.

The chain uses TRBV2 and TRBJ2-2, with D unclear. Looked up from germline, CDR1 is SNHLY and CDR2 is FYNNEI. The CDR3 runs to 14 residues. Between the trimmed V and J ends, which lost 7 bases and 0 bases, there was a span of 9 bases. The DNA for the CDR3 is TGTGCCAGCACACAATTATCGAACACCGGGGAGCTGTTTTTT. This gives the protein CASTQLSNTGELFF.

The CDR3 is CASSLFGGTNSYNEQFF. The CDR3 region has the DNA TGTGCCAGCAGCTTATTTGGCGGGACAAATTCCTACAATGAGCAGTTCTTC. V usage is TRBV11-3 and J usage is TRBJ2-1; tentatively, D is TRBD1 or TRBD2 (6 bases each). With 2 bases removed from V and 1 base from J, the gap between germline ends came to 15 bases. This CDR3 region has 17 residues. Germline V gene data show CDR1 as SGHNT and CDR2 as YENEEA.

This chain joins TRBV29-1 and TRBJ2-7, with 7 bases matching TRBD1. J was trimmed by 4 bases and V by 4 bases; bases with no gene match: 16. Germline-derived CDR1 and CDR2 are SQVTM and ANQGSEA. This CDR3 region has 16 residues. The CDR3 reads CSVGLVTGTAIYEQYF. CDR3 nucleotides: TGCAGCGTTGGTTTGGTTACCGGGACAGCCATTTACGAGCAGTACTTC.

The chain employs TRBV19 and TRBJ2-7; unclear D gene. The V gene's germline CDR1 is LNHDA and CDR2 SQIVND (reference sequence). The V gene lost 3 bases and the J gene lost 4 bases, with 10 bases spanning the gap. The CDR3 covers 13 residues. The CDR3 DNA follows: TGTGCCAGTAGTATCTGGGGTCAATACGAGCAGTACTTC. Encoded protein: CASSIWGQYEQYF.

V gene TRBV6-5 combines with J gene TRBJ2-1; D uncertain. Germline CDR1 is MNHEY and CDR2 is SVGAGI. This CDR3 is built from 15 residues. With 4 bases removed from V and 4 bases from J, the gap between germline ends came to 14 bases. DNA of the CDR3: TGTGCCAGCAGTTCCTTGGGGTCCACGTACAATGAGCAGTTCTTC. It translates to CASSSLGSTYNEQFF.

This clone was counted once. The chain combines TRBV5-5 with TRBJ2-2; D gene unclear. V dropped 4 bases and J dropped 6 bases, with 7 bases sitting between them. The length of the CDR3 is 12 residues. CDR1 is SGHKS, CDR2 YYEKEE, per germline (reference sequence). The CDR3 is CASSLDAGELFF. For the CDR3, the DNA is TGTGCCAGCAGCCTGGACGCCGGGGAGCTGTTTTTT.

V usage is TRBV4-1 and J usage is TRBJ1-5; D possibly corresponds to TRBD1 (6 bases). V lost 1 base to trimming and J lost 2 bases, with 18 bases between them. The CDR3 extends over 18 amino acids. The germline V gene encodes CDR1 MGHRA and CDR2 YSYEKL. DNA of the CDR3: TGCGCCAGCAGCCAAGCGGGACCCGGACAGATTGGCAATCAGCCCCAGCATTTT. As protein: CASSQAGPGQIGNQPQHF.

The chain recombines TRBV6-5 with TRBJ2-7, with D unclear. The CDR3 loop spans 15 amino acids. The germline V gene has CDR1 MNHEY and CDR2 SVGAGI. Trimming took off 0 bases at V and 4 bases at J, with 13 bases between the two ends. The CDR3 nucleotides are TGTGCCAGCAGTTACTCGTCTCGGGTGCGGTACGAGCAGTACTTC. Translation: CASSYSSRVRYEQYF.

V is TRBV27 and J is TRBJ1-1; no firm D call. The germline V and J ends were trimmed by 4 bases and 2 bases, with 11 bases remaining between them. Germline-derived CDR1 and CDR2 are MNHEY and SMNVEV (reference sequence). The CDR3 loop spans 14 amino acids. CDR3 residues: CASSSTALNTEAFF. The CDR3 region has the DNA TGTGCCAGCAGTTCTACAGCGTTAAACACTGAAGCTTTCTTT.

On this clone itself: At the DNA level, this CDR3 is encoded by other sequences in the same sample as well. The rearrangement links TRBV5-4 to TRBJ2-5; D remains ambiguous. There are 13 residues in the CDR3. Germline CDR1 is SGHNT and CDR2 is YYREEE (reference sequence). Trimming took off 2 bases at V and 3 bases at J, with 8 bases between the two ends. CDR3 residues: CASSLGVEETQYF. The CDR3 DNA follows: TGTGCCAGCAGCTTAGGTGTGGAAGAGACCCAGTACTTC.

The chain employs TRBV7-9 and TRBJ2-1; D gene ambiguous. This CDR3 spans 14 amino acids. Trimming removed 1 base from V and 5 bases from J, with 9 bases in between. Germline-derived CDR1 and CDR2 are SEHNR and FQNEAQ (reference sequence). CDR3 DNA: TGTGCCAGCAGCTTAGTCGTAGGGAACAATGAGCAGTTCTTC. Its translation: CASSLVVGNNEQFF.